Shown below are 17 T cell receptor beta chains from a single sample sequenced in a study of T cells in Graves' hyperthyroidism and ophthalmopathy. RNA transcripts provided the source from which TCR beta CDR3 regions were amplified. TCR CDR3 regions were first amplified by RT-PCR with HTBI primers. One entry per CDR3 protein, called by TCRdb with MiXCR from the multiplex PCR reads. The sample holds hundreds of thousands of distinct CDR3 sequences, 25% seen once. Input material: blood. The source of these receptors is a man over 45 with Graves' hyperthyroidism.

This clonotype was detected ten times or more. V gene TRBV28 combines with J gene TRBJ1-1, with a weak D call TRBD1 (5 bases). The CDR3 runs to 14 residues. Germline V gene data show CDR1 as MDHEN and CDR2 as SYDVKM. Trimming removed 10 bases at V and 1 base at J, with 16 bases between. This chain's CDR3 is CATSPGLRNTEAFF. In nucleotides, the CDR3 is TGTGCCACCTCACCGGGACTTCGGAACACTGAAGCTTTCTTT.

A few counts support this clonotype. The genes are TRBV6-1 and TRBJ2-5, with 9 bases that match TRBD1. CDR1 is MNHNS and CDR2 is SASEGT in the germline V gene. CDR3 size: 15 residues. Trimming cost V 6 bases and J 4 bases; bases outside gene matches: 9. Here the CDR3 DNA reads TGTGCCAGCAGCAGGGGACAGGGTGTCGGAGAGACCCAGTACTTC. The encoded protein is CASSRGQGVGETQYF.

CDR3 bases: TGTGCCATCAGCGGAGAGGATACGCAGTATTTT. Its protein product is CAISGEDTQYF. This chain links TRBV27 with TRBJ2-3; TRBD2 is a possible D gene (5 bases). Germline V lookup: CDR1 MNHEY, CDR2 SMNVEV (reference sequence). V lost 10 bases, J lost 6 bases, and 11 bases lay in between. The CDR3 is 11 amino acids.

The chain uses TRBV27 and TRBJ2-7, with D unresolved. The V end was cut by 2 bases, the J end by 1 base, with 12 bases between. CDR3 length: 15 amino acids. Germline V gene sequence: CDR1 MNHEY, CDR2 SMNVEV (reference sequence). This CDR3 reads CASSLRAGTSYEQYF. CDR3 DNA: TGTGCCAGCAGTTTAAGGGCAGGAACGTCCTACGAGCAGTACTTC.

CDR3: CASSEIPGRYGYTF. The CDR3 nucleotides are TGCGCCAGCAGTGAAATTCCAGGGCGCTATGGCTACACCTTC. The V gene is TRBV10-2, the J gene TRBJ1-2, with TRBD1 as a possible D gene (5 bases). Trimming took 3 bases from V and 4 from J, leaving 12 bases between them. The V gene's germline CDR1 is WSHSY and CDR2 SAAADI. The CDR3 extends over 14 amino acids.

CDR3 sequence (DNA): TGTGCCAGCAGCCAACTGACAGGGGACACTGAAGCTTTCTTT. This translates into CASSQLTGDTEAFF. V and J are TRBV3-1 and TRBJ1-1; TRBD1 matches at 8 bases. Germline CDR1 is LGHDT and CDR2 is YNNKEL (reference sequence). The CDR3 is made up of 14 amino acids. J gave up 3 bases and V 2 bases, and 2 bases lay outside the gene matches.

The chain combines TRBV19 with TRBJ1-5; D uncertain. The ends were cut back, 6 bases at V and 0 bases at J, with 9 bases in the middle. Germline CDR1 and CDR2: LNHDA and SQIVND (reference sequence). The CDR3 runs to 14 residues. The CDR3, as DNA: TGTGCCAGTAGATTCGGAAGTAGCAATCAGCCCCAGCATTTT. It encodes CASRFGSSNQPQHF.

The V call is TRBV5-1, the J call TRBJ2-5; 9 bases agree with TRBD2. CDR1 is SGHRS and CDR2 is YFSETQ in the germline V gene. The J segment lost 5 bases and the V segment lost 3 bases, leaving 14 bases of the junction unmatched. CDR3 length: 17 amino acids. The CDR3: CASSSPPGGRAGETQYF. CDR3 nucleotides: TGCGCCAGCAGCTCCCCCCCTGGCGGGAGGGCCGGCGAGACCCAGTACTTC.

This clonotype was seen many times. This sequence joins TRBV28 and TRBJ2-4, with 9 bases fitting TRBD1. The CDR3 is 14 residues long. The V segment lost 5 bases and the J segment 7 bases; nucleotides outside the gene matches: 6. The germline CDR1 and CDR2 sequences are MDHEN and SYDVKM. The CDR3, as DNA: TGTGCCAGCAGTCCGGGACAGGGAAGGAACATTCAGTACTTC. It yields the protein CASSPGQGRNIQYF.

The V call is TRBV28, the J call TRBJ2-7; possibly TRBD2 for D (5 bases). Germline V CDR1 and CDR2: MDHEN, SYDVKM. The V end lost 7 bases, the J end lost 5 bases, and 30 bases lay between the germline ends. CDR3 length: 18 amino acids. The CDR3 DNA reads TGTGCCAGCAAGTCTTTTGGTGGAGGAGCGATTTTTGGTCACGAGCAGTACTTC. Translation: CASKSFGGGAIFGHEQYF. Supplemented by reference TRBV28 and TRBJ2-7, the full variable domain reads DVKVTQSSRYLVKRTGEKVFLECVQDMDHENMFWYRQDPGLGLRLIYFSYDVKMKEKGDIPEGYSVSREKKERFSLILESASTNQTSMYLCASKSFGGGAIFGHEQYFGPGTRLTVT.

The table lists this clonotype with a few counts. CDR3 amino acids: CASSFPGPGTDTQYF. DNA for the CDR3: TGTGCCAGCAGTTTCCCGGGACCTGGGACAGATACGCAGTATTTT. The chain uses TRBV28 and TRBJ2-3; tentatively, D is TRBD1 or TRBD2 (5 bases each). The germline V gene encodes CDR1 MDHEN and CDR2 SYDVKM. Trimming took 3 bases from V and 3 from J, leaving 13 bases between them. The length of the CDR3 is 15 residues.

The sample holds many counts of this clonotype. The chain uses TRBV3-1 and TRBJ2-3; the match to TRBD2 covers 7 bases. With V trimmed by 3 bases and J by 4 bases, 7 bases remained unmatched. The germline V gene has CDR1 LGHDT and CDR2 YNNKEL (reference sequence). This CDR3 contains 15 residues. The CDR3 region has the DNA TGTGCCAGCAGCCAGGCCGGACTAGTTCCAGATACGCAGTATTTT. Its protein is CASSQAGLVPDTQYF.

The chain uses TRBV6-1 and TRBJ2-2; D is ambiguous. The CDR3 is 16 amino acids. Trimming pared 5 bases from V and 1 base from J, leaving 14 bases between. Germline CDR1 MNHNS, CDR2 SASEGT. CDR3 sequence (DNA): TGTGCCAGCAGTCGCGTCGGTAATCGGAACACCGGGGAGCTGTTTTTT. This sequence encodes CASSRVGNRNTGELFF.

J is TRBJ2-1 and V is TRBV11-3; 10 bases agree with TRBD2. After removal of 8 bases from V and 8 bases from J, the junction contained 9 bases not matched to a gene. This CDR3 has 14 amino acids. Germline V lookup: CDR1 SGHNT, CDR2 YENEEA. CDR3 protein: CASSLAGAWDEQFF. The DNA for the CDR3 is TGTGCCAGCTCGCTAGCGGGAGCCTGGGATGAGCAGTTCTTC.

This clonotype was detected many times. This rearrangement joins TRBV11-2 to TRBJ2-1; no clear D. Germline CDR1 reads SGHAT; CDR2 reads FQNNGV. Deletions cut 0 bases from V and 5 bases from J, with 14 bases between. The CDR3 length is 16 residues. This chain's CDR3 is CASSLDLVRPNNEQFF. As DNA, the CDR3 is TGTGCCAGCAGCTTAGATCTGGTGCGACCGAACAATGAGCAGTTCTTC.

This clonotype was counted at least ten times. The chain recombines TRBV30 with TRBJ1-1, with D maybe TRBD1 (5 bases). Germline V lookup: CDR1 GTSNPN, CDR2 SVGIG (reference sequence). The CDR3 contains 13 residues. V was trimmed by 8 bases and J by 0 bases, leaving 13 bases between them. CDR3 sequence: CARQMGVNTEAFF. The CDR3 bases are TGTGCCCGACAAATGGGGGTGAACACTGAAGCTTTCTTT. The full variable domain, in which reference TRBV30 and TRBJ1-1 provide the parts outside the CDR3, is SQTIHQWPATLVQPVGSPLSLECTVEGTSNPNLYWYRQAAGRGLQLLFYSVGIGQISSEVPQNLSASRPQDRQFILSSKKLLLSDSGFYLCARQMGVNTEAFFGQGTRLTVV.

The chain has TRBV28 and TRBJ1-2, with 7 bases identical to TRBD1. Germline-derived CDR1 and CDR2 are MDHEN and SYDVKM. V trimming: 3 bases; J trimming: 11 bases; junction bases outside the gene matches: 12. This CDR3 has 14 amino acids. The CDR3, as DNA: TGTGCCAGCAGTTTGGAGTATGGCAGGGGGGGATACACCTTC. It is translated as CASSLEYGRGGYTF.